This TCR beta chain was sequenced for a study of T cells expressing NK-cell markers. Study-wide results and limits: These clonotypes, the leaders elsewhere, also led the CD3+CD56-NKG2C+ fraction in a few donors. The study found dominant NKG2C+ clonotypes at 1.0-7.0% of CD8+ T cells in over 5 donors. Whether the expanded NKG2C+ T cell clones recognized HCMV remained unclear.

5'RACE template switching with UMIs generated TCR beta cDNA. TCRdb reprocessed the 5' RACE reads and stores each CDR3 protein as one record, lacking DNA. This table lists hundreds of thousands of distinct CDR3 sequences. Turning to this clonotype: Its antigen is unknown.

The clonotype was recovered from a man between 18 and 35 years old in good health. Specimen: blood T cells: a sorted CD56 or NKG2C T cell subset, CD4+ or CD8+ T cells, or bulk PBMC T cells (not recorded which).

CDR3 residues: CASSPSGGVVSPLHF. The chain joins TRBV5-1 to TRBJ1-6. CDR3 length: 15 amino acids. Germline assignment: CDR1 SGHRS and CDR2 YFSETQ.